These T cell receptor beta chains were read from a single sample in a study of cytomegalovirus exposure and HLA in healthy donors. Data came from immunoSEQ multiplex PCR; TCRdb stores just in-frame clones and leaves some out. The repertoire holds 90,000 to 110,000 clones, with 88% as singletons. Sequencing was performed on PBMCs. The receptors derive from a woman under 30 in good health and CMV-seronegative. Each CDR3 is given with its conserved first and last residue. The D gene is left open where the match is weak. Clone size, where shown, is once, few, many, or a class for clones that have expanded.

d_gene: TRBD1; j_gene: TRBJ2-2; v_gene: TRBV9; abundance: -; CDR3nt: TGTGCCAGCAGCGTCGGGACAGGGGCGACCGGGGAGCTGTTTTTT; CDR3aa: CASSVGTGATGELFF
d_gene: TRBD1; j_gene: TRBJ2-6; v_gene: TRBV2; abundance: once; CDR3nt: TGTGCCAGATTCGACAGGGCCAGCTCTGGGGCCAACGTCCTGACTTTC; CDR3aa: CARFDRASSGANVLTF
d_gene: TRBD1; j_gene: TRBJ1-1; v_gene: TRBV4-1; abundance: -; CDR3nt: TGCGCCAGCAGCCCTTTGACAGGGGCCAACACTGAAGCTTTCTTT; CDR3aa: CASSPLTGANTEAFF
d_gene: TRBD2; j_gene: TRBJ2-7; v_gene: TRBV30; abundance: -; CDR3nt: TGTGCCTGGAGTCCGGGACTAGTCTACGAGCAGTACTTC; CDR3aa: CAWSPGLVYEQYF
d_gene: -; j_gene: TRBJ2-5; v_gene: TRBV18; abundance: -; CDR3nt: TGTGCCAGCTCACCGCAGGGGCAAGAGACCCAGTACTTC; CDR3aa: CASSPQGQETQYF
d_gene: -; j_gene: TRBJ1-4; v_gene: TRBV29-1; abundance: -; CDR3nt: TGCAGCGTTCGGCGTGATTTAAGAGAACAGGGCCCAGCTAATGAAAAACTGTTTTTT; CDR3aa: CSVRRDLREQGPANEKLFF
d_gene: -; j_gene: TRBJ1-2; v_gene: TRBV30; abundance: -; CDR3nt: TGTGCCTGGAGTACCCAGGGGCCTGTTGGCTACACCTTC; CDR3aa: CAWSTQGPVGYTF
d_gene: -; j_gene: TRBJ1-2; v_gene: TRBV5-1; abundance: few; CDR3nt: TGCGCCAGCAGCTTGACAGGCTCTGGCTACACCTTC; CDR3aa: CASSLTGSGYTF
d_gene: -; j_gene: TRBJ1-4; v_gene: TRBV6-1; abundance: -; CDR3nt: TGTGCCAGCAGTGAAGTGGCAGGGATAGGTGAAAAACTGTTTTTT; CDR3aa: CASSEVAGIGEKLFF
d_gene: -; j_gene: TRBJ2-5; v_gene: TRBV18; abundance: -; CDR3nt: TGTGCCAGCTCACCTCGAGAAGAGACCCAGTACTTC; CDR3aa: CASSPREETQYF
d_gene: TRBD1; j_gene: TRBJ2-7; v_gene: TRBV7-2; abundance: -; CDR3nt: TGTGCCAGCAGCGCCACAGGGGGTACCTACGAGCAGTACTTC; CDR3aa: CASSATGGTYEQYF
d_gene: -; j_gene: TRBJ2-7; v_gene: TRBV4-2; abundance: medium-sized; CDR3nt: TGTGCCAGCAGCCAAGATAGATCGGACAGCTACGAGCAGTACTTC; CDR3aa: CASSQDRSDSYEQYF
d_gene: -; j_gene: TRBJ1-4; v_gene: TRBV4-3; abundance: -; CDR3nt: TGCGCCAGCAGCCAATCGCCCAGATTGGAAAAACTGTTTTTT; CDR3aa: CASSQSPRLEKLFF
d_gene: -; j_gene: TRBJ1-3; v_gene: TRBV28; abundance: -; CDR3nt: TGTGCCAGCAGCCGGGGGTGGGGGACTCTTGGAAACACCATATATTTT; CDR3aa: CASSRGWGTLGNTIYF
d_gene: -; j_gene: TRBJ2-5; v_gene: TRBV25-1; abundance: -; CDR3nt: TGTGCCAGCAGTGCCTTAAGCGGTGAAGAGACCCAGTACTTC; CDR3aa: CASSALSGEETQYF
d_gene: -; j_gene: TRBJ2-3; v_gene: TRBV9; abundance: -; CDR3nt: TGTGCCAGCAGCGCCCTAGGAGGCACAGATACGCAGTATTTT; CDR3aa: CASSALGGTDTQYF
d_gene: -; j_gene: TRBJ1-3; v_gene: TRBV7-2; abundance: -; CDR3nt: TGTGCCAGCAGCTCTAACAGGGCGGCCACTGGAAACACCATATATTTT; CDR3aa: CASSSNRAATGNTIYF
d_gene: TRBD2; j_gene: TRBJ2-1; v_gene: TRBV7-6; abundance: -; CDR3nt: TGTGCCAGCAGCTTGGAAAGGGGAGGGTGGGCCGGGCAGTTCTTC; CDR3aa: CASSLERGGWAGQFF
d_gene: TRBD1; j_gene: TRBJ1-1; v_gene: TRBV5-1; abundance: -; CDR3nt: TGCGCCAGCAGCTTAAACAGGGGAGGCACTGAAGCTTTCTTT; CDR3aa: CASSLNRGGTEAFF
d_gene: TRBD1; j_gene: TRBJ1-4; v_gene: TRBV4-3; abundance: -; CDR3nt: TGCGCCAGCAGCCAAGACGGGACAGGGGGTGAAAAACTGTTTTTT; CDR3aa: CASSQDGTGGEKLFF
d_gene: -; j_gene: TRBJ1-2; v_gene: TRBV4-3; abundance: once; CDR3nt: TGCGCCAGCAGCCAAGATCGTCCAGGTTTTAACTATGGCTACACCTTC; CDR3aa: CASSQDRPGFNYGYTF
d_gene: TRBD1; j_gene: TRBJ1-4; v_gene: TRBV7-9; abundance: -; CDR3nt: TGTGCCAGCAGCCTAGGGACAGGGGTGGATGAAAAACTGTTTTTT; CDR3aa: CASSLGTGVDEKLFF
d_gene: -; j_gene: TRBJ2-7; v_gene: TRBV6-1; abundance: -; CDR3nt: TGTGCCAGCAGTGAAGTCAGCGGCCCACAGCCCTACGAGCAGTACTTC; CDR3aa: CASSEVSGPQPYEQYF
d_gene: TRBD2; j_gene: TRBJ2-5; v_gene: TRBV28; abundance: once; CDR3nt: TGTGCCAGCGGTAGCGGGGGGGCCGGGGAGACCCAGTACTTC; CDR3aa: CASGSGGAGETQYF
d_gene: -; j_gene: TRBJ2-7; v_gene: TRBV15; abundance: once; CDR3nt: TGTGCCACCAGCAGACCTGACGGGGACTACGAGCAGTACTTC; CDR3aa: CATSRPDGDYEQYF
d_gene: -; j_gene: TRBJ1-4; v_gene: TRBV27; abundance: -; CDR3nt: TGTGCCAGCAGTTTATGGAGAAATGAAAAACTGTTTTTT; CDR3aa: CASSLWRNEKLFF
d_gene: -; j_gene: TRBJ2-7; v_gene: TRBV7-8; abundance: -; CDR3nt: TGTGCCAGCAGCTCGGTGGATGTGCCAAGGGGGGAGCAGTACTTC; CDR3aa: CASSSVDVPRGEQYF
d_gene: TRBD2; j_gene: TRBJ2-7; v_gene: TRBV11-2; abundance: -; CDR3nt: TGTGCCAGCAGCTTAGCTGGAGCGGGGGCCTACGAGCAGTACTTC; CDR3aa: CASSLAGAGAYEQYF
d_gene: TRBD1; j_gene: TRBJ1-1; v_gene: TRBV30; abundance: few; CDR3nt: TGTGCCTGGTCCCACGGGACAGGGATAAACACTGAAGCTTTCTTT; CDR3aa: CAWSHGTGINTEAFF
d_gene: -; j_gene: TRBJ1-2; v_gene: TRBV30; abundance: -; CDR3nt: TGTGCCTGGGGGGAGGCTGGCTACACCTTC; CDR3aa: CAWGEAGYTF
d_gene: -; j_gene: TRBJ2-5; v_gene: TRBV4-2; abundance: -; CDR3nt: TGTGCCAGCAGCCCGGCGCGGGGTAGCCAAGAGACCCAGTACTTC; CDR3aa: CASSPARGSQETQYF
d_gene: TRBD1; j_gene: TRBJ1-2; v_gene: TRBV19; abundance: -; CDR3nt: TGTGCCAGTAGTTCAGGGGGTACGAGCTCGAGCTACACCTTC; CDR3aa: CASSSGGTSSSYTF
d_gene: TRBD2; j_gene: TRBJ2-1; v_gene: TRBV5-4; abundance: few; CDR3nt: TGTGCCAGCAGCTCCGCCGCGACTAGCAGTGAGCAGTTCTTC; CDR3aa: CASSSAATSSEQFF
d_gene: -; j_gene: TRBJ2-1; v_gene: TRBV18; abundance: -; CDR3nt: TGTGCCAGCTCACCCCGGAGCGGTACCTACAATGAGCAGTTCTTC; CDR3aa: CASSPRSGTYNEQFF
d_gene: -; j_gene: TRBJ1-2; v_gene: TRBV7-2; abundance: once; CDR3nt: TGTGCCAGCAGGCTATCCGGGACTTCAGTCTATGGCTACACCTTC; CDR3aa: CASRLSGTSVYGYTF
d_gene: TRBD1; j_gene: TRBJ2-3; v_gene: TRBV9; abundance: -; CDR3nt: TGTGCCAGCAGTCCTGACAGGGCCAGGGCCACAGATACGCAGTATTTT; CDR3aa: CASSPDRARATDTQYF
d_gene: TRBD1; j_gene: TRBJ1-5; v_gene: TRBV29-1; abundance: once; CDR3nt: TGCAGCGCTTCAAACGACAGGGGAGGCAATCAGCCCCAGCATTTT; CDR3aa: CSASNDRGGNQPQHF
d_gene: -; j_gene: TRBJ1-2; v_gene: TRBV5-6; abundance: -; CDR3nt: TGTGCCAGCAGGACTCAGGGAGGAGGTGGCTACACCTTC; CDR3aa: CASRTQGGGGYTF
d_gene: -; j_gene: TRBJ1-2; v_gene: TRBV15; abundance: -; CDR3nt: TGTGCCACCAGCATTTCCCCTGAGGCAGAGGGCCGAGGTAACTATGGCTACACCTTC; CDR3aa: CATSISPEAEGRGNYGYTF
d_gene: -; j_gene: TRBJ2-1; v_gene: TRBV7-2; abundance: -; CDR3nt: TGTGCCAGCAGAGGGGCCTCGGTGGTATACAATGAGCAGTTCTTC; CDR3aa: CASRGASVVYNEQFF
d_gene: -; j_gene: TRBJ1-1; v_gene: TRBV7-6; abundance: -; CDR3nt: TGTGCCAGCAGCCCCCAGCGGGGCACTGAAGCTTTCTTT; CDR3aa: CASSPQRGTEAFF